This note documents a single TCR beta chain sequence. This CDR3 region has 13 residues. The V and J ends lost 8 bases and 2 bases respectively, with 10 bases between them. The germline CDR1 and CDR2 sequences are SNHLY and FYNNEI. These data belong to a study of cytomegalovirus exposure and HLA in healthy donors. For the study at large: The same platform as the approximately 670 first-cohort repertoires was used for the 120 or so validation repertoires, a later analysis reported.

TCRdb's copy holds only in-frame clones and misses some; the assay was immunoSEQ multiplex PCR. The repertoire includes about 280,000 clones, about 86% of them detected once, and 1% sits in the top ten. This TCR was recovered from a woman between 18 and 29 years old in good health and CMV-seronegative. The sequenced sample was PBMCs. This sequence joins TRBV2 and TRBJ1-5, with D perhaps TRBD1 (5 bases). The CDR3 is CASSGGGNQPQHF. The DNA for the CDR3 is TGTGCCAGCTCGGGGGGTGGCAATCAGCCCCAGCATTTT.